Listed below are T cell receptor beta chains from one sample, sequenced in a study of long-term antiretroviral therapy in people with HIV. TCRdb's table, derived via immunoSEQ multiplex PCR, lists solely in-frame clones and lacks some. The sample consists of over 25,000 clones, over 85% of them appearing once. The sample consisted of unsorted PBMCs, taken 6.2 years after starting antiretroviral therapy. Receptor source: a man aged 35-49 years with HIV. CDR3s include the opening cysteine and the closing phenylalanine or tryptophan. The D gene is left open where the match is weak. Expanded clones are given a class, and other clones once, few, many or no size at all.

d_call	clone_size	j_call	v_call	cdr3_nt	cdr3_aa
TRBD2	.	TRBJ2-2	TRBV5-1	TGCGCCAGCAGCCCCAGCGGGGCCTTCACCGGGGAGCTGTTTTTT	CASSPSGAFTGELFF
.	.	TRBJ1-6	TRBV5-1	TGCGCCAGCAGCTTGGCCCCGGACAGCTCCTATAATTCACCCCTCCACTTT	CASSLAPDSSYNSPLHF
TRBD1	.	TRBJ1-2	TRBV9	TGTGCCAGCAGCCCTCGAGAGGGACAGGTTAGCTTTAACTATGGCTACACCTTC	CASSPREGQVSFNYGYTF
.	once	TRBJ2-3	TRBV9	TGTGCCAGCAGCGTAAGAGACCTCGAACTTAGCACAGATACGCAGTATTTT	CASSVRDLELSTDTQYF
.	.	TRBJ2-7	TRBV6-4	TGTGCCAGCAGTGTGGATGAGGGGGGAGCAGGGGAGCAGTACTTC	CASSVDEGGAGEQYF
.	.	TRBJ2-6	TRBV7-9	TGTGCCAGCCGGAGGGATTCTGGGGCCAACGTCCTGACTTTC	CASRRDSGANVLTF
.	once	TRBJ2-7	TRBV11-2	TGTGCCAGCAGCCTACACAGCTCCTACGAGCAGTACTTC	CASSLHSSYEQYF
.	.	TRBJ2-3	TRBV9	TGTGCCAGCAGCAAAGGCCCCACAGATACGCAGTATTTT	CASSKGPTDTQYF
TRBD1	.	TRBJ2-7	TRBV11-2	TGTGCCAGCCGGACAGGCCTCCTCTACGAGCAGTACTTC	CASRTGLLYEQYF
.	.	TRBJ2-2	TRBV7-2	TGTGCCAGCAGCTCCTCGAACACCGGGGAGCTGTTTTTT	CASSSSNTGELFF
.	.	TRBJ1-4	TRBV5-4	TGTGCCAGCAGCTTCGGGGTCCCGTCAACTAATGAAAAACTGTTTTTT	CASSFGVPSTNEKLFF
.	.	TRBJ2-3	TRBV19	TGTGCCAGTAGTATAGCCGGGGGCCTGAGCACAGATACGCAGTATTTT	CASSIAGGLSTDTQYF
TRBD1	.	TRBJ1-2	TRBV10-2	TGCGCCAGCAGTGGAGGGACAGTAAACTATGGCTACACCTTC	CASSGGTVNYGYTF
TRBD1	.	TRBJ2-2	TRBV11-2	TGTGCCAGCAGATACACAGGGGGTTCCGGGGAGCTGTTTTTT	CASRYTGGSGELFF
.	.	TRBJ1-4	TRBV25-1	TGTGCCAGCAGTGAATCCGCGGACGGCCCAAGGGAAAAACTGTTTTTT	CASSESADGPREKLFF
.	.	TRBJ1-1	TRBV6-5	TGTGCCAGCAGAAGGGGACTGACGAACACTGAAGCTTTCTTT	CASRRGLTNTEAFF